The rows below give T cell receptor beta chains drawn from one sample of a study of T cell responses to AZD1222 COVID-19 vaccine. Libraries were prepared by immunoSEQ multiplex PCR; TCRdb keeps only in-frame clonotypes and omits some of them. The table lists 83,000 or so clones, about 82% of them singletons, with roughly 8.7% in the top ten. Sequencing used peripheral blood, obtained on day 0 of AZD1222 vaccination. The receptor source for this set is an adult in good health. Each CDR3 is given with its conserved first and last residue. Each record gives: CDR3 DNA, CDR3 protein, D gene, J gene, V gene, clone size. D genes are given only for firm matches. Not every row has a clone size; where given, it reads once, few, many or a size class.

TGCAGTGCTAGGGGGAAATGGCAGTATTTT,CSARGKWQYF,NA,TRBJ2-3,TRBV20-1,once
TGTGCCAGCAGCTTTCTAGCGGGGGAGCAGTACTTC,CASSFLAGEQYF,TRBD2,TRBJ2-7,TRBV5-6,few
TGCGCCAGCAGCCAAGAGGCGGAGGGTGACGAGACCCAGTACTTC,CASSQEAEGDETQYF,NA,TRBJ2-5,TRBV4-3,NA
TGTGCCAGTAGTCGAGCGGAGATCTCCTACGAGCAGTACTTC,CASSRAEISYEQYF,NA,TRBJ2-7,TRBV19,NA
TGTGCCAGCAGCCAAGCGAGGACTAGCGGGAGGAATGAGCAGTTCTTC,CASSQARTSGRNEQFF,TRBD2,TRBJ2-1,TRBV4-2,NA
TGCGCCAGCAGTTATCGGGACAGGGTATTAGAAGAGCAGTACTTC,CASSYRDRVLEEQYF,TRBD1,TRBJ2-7,TRBV5-1,NA
TGTGCCAGCAGTGCCCATTCGACAGAACAAGAGACCCAGTACTTC,CASSAHSTEQETQYF,NA,TRBJ2-5,TRBV2,NA
TGTGCCAGCAGTTACTTCGGGACAGTCCAAGAGACCCAGTACTTC,CASSYFGTVQETQYF,TRBD1,TRBJ2-5,TRBV6-6,NA
TGTGCCAGCACCCTTAACAGACAAGAGACCCAGTACTTC,CASTLNRQETQYF,NA,TRBJ2-5,TRBV28,few
TGTGCCAGTAGGCGACAGGGTTCCACTGAAGCTTTCTTT,CASRRQGSTEAFF,TRBD1,TRBJ1-1,TRBV19,NA
TGTGCCAGCAGCCCTAGACAGGTTGAAAAACTGTTTTTT,CASSPRQVEKLFF,NA,TRBJ1-4,TRBV7-8,NA
TGTGCCAGCAGCTTGGGAGGACGGACGATGAACACTGAAGCTTTCTTT,CASSLGGRTMNTEAFF,NA,TRBJ1-1,TRBV5-4,NA
TGTGCCAGCACTCAGGGTAGCGGAGGAGAGCAGTACTTC,CASTQGSGGEQYF,NA,TRBJ2-7,TRBV9,NA
TGTGCCAGCTCACCGGAAGAGGGGGGCACAGATACGCAGTATTTT,CASSPEEGGTDTQYF,NA,TRBJ2-3,TRBV18,NA
TGTGCCAGCAGCTCACAGGGAGTTATTGGCTACACCTTC,CASSSQGVIGYTF,NA,TRBJ1-2,TRBV5-4,NA
TGTGCCAGCTCACCGCGACAGGGAACCTACGAGCAGTACTTC,CASSPRQGTYEQYF,TRBD1,TRBJ2-7,TRBV18,NA
TGTGCCAGCCGGGTTCTACAGCAAAAACTGTTTTTT,CASRVLQQKLFF,NA,TRBJ1-4,TRBV6-5,NA
TGTGCCAGCAGCTTAGGACAGGCCTACAATGAGCAGTTCTTC,CASSLGQAYNEQFF,NA,TRBJ2-1,TRBV11-3,NA
TGTGCCAGCAGTGAAACCCGGGACAGGGTTGGCGGCTACACCTTC,CASSETRDRVGGYTF,TRBD1,TRBJ1-2,TRBV25-1,NA
TGCGCCAGCAGCTACGGGACTAGCGGGAGTGGGGAGCTGTTTTTT,CASSYGTSGSGELFF,TRBD2,TRBJ2-2,TRBV4-3,few
TGTGCCAGCAGCTTTCGGGAGCGGGGGACGCAGTATTTT,CASSFRERGTQYF,TRBD2,TRBJ2-3,TRBV11-2,NA
TGTGCCAGTAGTCCCGGGGTTGTGAATGGCTACACCTTC,CASSPGVVNGYTF,NA,TRBJ1-2,TRBV19,NA
TGTGCCAGTAGTCCGAGGACAGGGTCGGTTAACTATGGCTACACCTTC,CASSPRTGSVNYGYTF,TRBD1,TRBJ1-2,TRBV19,once
TGTGCCAGCAACCCTAGCGGGAGGATCCAAGAGACCCAGTACTTC,CASNPSGRIQETQYF,TRBD2,TRBJ2-5,TRBV27,NA
TGTGCCAGTTACACCGGGGAGCTGTTTTTT,CASYTGELFF,NA,TRBJ2-2,TRBV7-9,NA
TGTGCCAGCAGGGTCCTATCGAACACTGAAGCTTTCTTT,CASRVLSNTEAFF,NA,TRBJ1-1,TRBV2,NA
TGTGCCAGCAGCTGGGGGGGACAGCTCACCGGGGAGCTGTTTTTT,CASSWGGQLTGELFF,NA,TRBJ2-2,TRBV5-6,NA
TGTGCCAGCAGCTTTTCTCAGGGTGAAGCTTTCTTT,CASSFSQGEAFF,NA,TRBJ1-1,TRBV3-1/TRBV3-2,NA
TGTGCCAGCAGTTTATCTCGACAGGTCAATCAGCCCCAGCATTTT,CASSLSRQVNQPQHF,NA,TRBJ1-5,TRBV27,NA
TGTGCTAGCAGCTCGATATCTAGCGAGACCTACAATGAGCAGTTCTTC,CASSSISSETYNEQFF,NA,TRBJ2-1,TRBV7-7,NA
TGCGCCAGCAGGGGAGGCCCCGCGGAGACCCAGTACTTC,CASRGGPAETQYF,NA,TRBJ2-5,TRBV5-1,NA
TGTGCCAGCAGCTTAGTTGGGGTCCACGAGCAGTACTTC,CASSLVGVHEQYF,NA,TRBJ2-7,TRBV11-2,NA
TGTGCCAGTAGTTCTCGCCGGGCCGGCAGCACAGATACGCAGTATTTT,CASSSRRAGSTDTQYF,NA,TRBJ2-3,TRBV19,once
TGTGCCAGCAGCTTAGTGGAGGGAGGGGTGGGTGGCTACACCTTC,CASSLVEGGVGGYTF,NA,TRBJ1-2,TRBV7-2,NA
TGCGCCAGCAGCTTCGGGCAAGAGACCCAGTACTTC,CASSFGQETQYF,NA,TRBJ2-5,TRBV5-1,once
TGCGCCAGCAGCCAAGGCGTCGGGTCCTACGAGCAGTACTTC,CASSQGVGSYEQYF,NA,TRBJ2-7,TRBV4-1,NA
TGTGCCAGCTCATCCGGGACACCACAGAACTACGAGCAGTACTTC,CASSSGTPQNYEQYF,NA,TRBJ2-7,TRBV18,NA
TGTGCCAGTAGTCCTCGTGGGGGCGCTCAGCCCCAGCATTTT,CASSPRGGAQPQHF,NA,TRBJ1-5,TRBV19,few
TGTGCCAGCAGCTTGACCGGGACAGGGGGCACTGAAGCTTTCTTT,CASSLTGTGGTEAFF,TRBD1,TRBJ1-1,TRBV7-2,NA
TGTGCCAGCAGCCAAGGGACGGGCAATCAGCCCCAGCATTTT,CASSQGTGNQPQHF,NA,TRBJ1-5,TRBV3-1/TRBV3-2,NA
TGTGCCACCGGGACTCTTTCACCCCTCCACTTT,CATGTLSPLHF,NA,TRBJ1-6,TRBV30,NA
TGTGCCTGGAGTGCTACAGGGGGCGGTTCGGGCTACACCTTC,CAWSATGGGSGYTF,TRBD1,TRBJ1-2,TRBV30,NA
TGTGCCAGCAGCGAGGGACTAGCGGGGGCCAGCACAGATACGCAGTATTTT,CASSEGLAGASTDTQYF,TRBD2,TRBJ2-3,TRBV9,NA
TGTGCCAGCAGTGCCCCGGACAGGGGGCGATCACCCCTCCACTTT,CASSAPDRGRSPLHF,TRBD1,TRBJ1-6,TRBV2,NA
TGTGCCAGCAGGGCCGGGACAGCCGAGGGCGGCTACACCTTC,CASRAGTAEGGYTF,TRBD1,TRBJ1-2,TRBV6-5,NA
TGTGCCTGGAGTGTCCGTCTCGGCACTGAAGCTTTCTTT,CAWSVRLGTEAFF,NA,TRBJ1-1,TRBV30,NA
TGTGCCAGCAGCTCCCCGGGCCGAGAGGGGAATGAGCAGTTCTTC,CASSSPGREGNEQFF,NA,TRBJ2-1,TRBV11-3,NA